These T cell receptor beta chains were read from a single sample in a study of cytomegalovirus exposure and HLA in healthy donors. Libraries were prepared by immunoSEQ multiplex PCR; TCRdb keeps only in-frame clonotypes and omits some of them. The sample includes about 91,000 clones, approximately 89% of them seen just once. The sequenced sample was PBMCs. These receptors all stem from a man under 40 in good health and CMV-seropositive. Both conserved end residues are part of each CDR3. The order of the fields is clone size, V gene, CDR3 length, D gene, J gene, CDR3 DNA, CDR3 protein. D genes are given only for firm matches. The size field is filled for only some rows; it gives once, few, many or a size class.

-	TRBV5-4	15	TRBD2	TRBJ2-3	TGTGCCAGCAGCTTGGGCGGGAGATTGACAGATACGCAGTATTTT	CASSLGGRLTDTQYF
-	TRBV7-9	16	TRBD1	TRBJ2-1	TGTGCCAGCAGCCCTGAAGGGGGACAGGCCTACAATGAGCAGTTCTTC	CASSPEGGQAYNEQFF
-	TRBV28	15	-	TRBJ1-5	TGTGCCAGCAGTTTATTGGCAGGGAGCAATCAGCCCCAGCATTTT	CASSLLAGSNQPQHF
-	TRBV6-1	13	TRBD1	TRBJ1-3	TGTGCCAGCAGTGAAAACAGGGGGCACACCATATATTTT	CASSENRGHTIYF
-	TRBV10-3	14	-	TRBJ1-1	TGTGCCATCAGTGAGACAGGGATGAATACTGAAGCTTTCTTT	CAISETGMNTEAFF
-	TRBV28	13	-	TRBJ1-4	TGTGCCAGCAGTTCCCCGGGTGAAGAAAAACTGTTTTTT	CASSSPGEEKLFF
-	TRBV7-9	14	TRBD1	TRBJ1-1	TGTGCCAGCAGCTCAGGGACAGGGAACACTGAAGCTTTCTTT	CASSSGTGNTEAFF
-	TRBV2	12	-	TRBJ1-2	TGTGCCAGCAGAAACAGGGCGCATGGCTACACCTTC	CASRNRAHGYTF
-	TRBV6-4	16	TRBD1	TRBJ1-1	TGTGCCAGCAGTAGGACAGGGGGCCCTATGGACACTGAAGCTTTCTTT	CASSRTGGPMDTEAFF
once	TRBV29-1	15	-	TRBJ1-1	TGCAGCGTCGAAGATGGGACACAAATGAACACTGAAGCTTTCTTT	CSVEDGTQMNTEAFF
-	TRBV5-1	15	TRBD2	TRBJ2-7	TGCGCCAGCAGCTCGGGACTAGCGGGAGCCCACGAGCAGTACTTC	CASSSGLAGAHEQYF
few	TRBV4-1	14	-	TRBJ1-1	TGCGCCAGCCGAGGCCCCTTAATGAACACTGAAGCTTTCTTT	CASRGPLMNTEAFF
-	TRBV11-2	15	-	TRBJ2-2	TGTGCCAGCAGCCCCCGAGCGGAGTACACCGGGGAGCTGTTTTTT	CASSPRAEYTGELFF
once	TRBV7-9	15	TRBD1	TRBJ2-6	TGTGCCAGCAGTCATACAGGGGTCGGGGCCAACGTCCTGACTTTC	CASSHTGVGANVLTF
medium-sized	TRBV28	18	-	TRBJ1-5	TGTGCCAGCAGTTGGGCCTACCTAGGGGGTGAATTCAATCAGCCCCAGCATTTT	CASSWAYLGGEFNQPQHF
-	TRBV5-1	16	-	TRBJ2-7	TGCGCCAGCAGCTTGATGGGTGGAGCATATGACTACGAGCAGTACTTC	CASSLMGGAYDYEQYF
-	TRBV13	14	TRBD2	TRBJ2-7	TGTGCCAGCAGCTTACTAGCGGGAGCCTACGAGCAGTACTTC	CASSLLAGAYEQYF
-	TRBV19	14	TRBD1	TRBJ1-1	TGTGCCAGTAGTACCAGGACAGGGTGGACTGAAGCTTTCTTT	CASSTRTGWTEAFF
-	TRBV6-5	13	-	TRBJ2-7	TGTGCCAGCAGTTACCACGGCTCCTACGAGCAGTACTTC	CASSYHGSYEQYF
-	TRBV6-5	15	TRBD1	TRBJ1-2	TGTGCCAGCAAAAAAGACAGGGGTAGGGACTATGGCTACACCTTC	CASKKDRGRDYGYTF
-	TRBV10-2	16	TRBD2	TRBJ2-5	TGCGCCAGCAGTTTAGCGGGAGTTAAGGGTGGAGAGACCCAGTACTTC	CASSLAGVKGGETQYF
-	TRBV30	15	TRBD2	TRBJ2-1	TGTGCCTGGAGTTTTGGCGGGGGGACTTACAATGAGCAGTTCTTC	CAWSFGGGTYNEQFF
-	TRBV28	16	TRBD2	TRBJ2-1	TGTGCCAGCAGCCCAGGACTAGCGGGAGTACGGAATGAGCAGTTCTTC	CASSPGLAGVRNEQFF
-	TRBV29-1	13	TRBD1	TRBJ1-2	TGCAGCGTCGGGGACAGGGGGCTTGAAGGCTACACCTTC	CSVGDRGLEGYTF
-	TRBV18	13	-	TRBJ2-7	TGTGCCAGCTCACTGGGACTTTCCTACGAGCAGTACTTC	CASSLGLSYEQYF
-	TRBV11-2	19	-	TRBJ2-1	TGTGCCAGCAGCCCCGGGACAGGGGTACTAGCGGGGGACTACAATGAGCAGTTCTTC	CASSPGTGVLAGDYNEQFF
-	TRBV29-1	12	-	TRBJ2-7	TGCAGCGTTGGAACAGGGAACTACGAGCAGTACTTC	CSVGTGNYEQYF
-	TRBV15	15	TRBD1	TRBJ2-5	TGTGCCACCAGCAGAACCGGGACAGCGCCAGGGACCCAGTACTTC	CATSRTGTAPGTQYF
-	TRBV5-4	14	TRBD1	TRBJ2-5	TGTGCCAGCAGTTACAGGGGGCACTCGGAGACCCAGTACTTC	CASSYRGHSETQYF
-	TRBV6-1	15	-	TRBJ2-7	TGTGCCAGCACTGTAGGGGAAGGGGGGGCCTACGAGCAGTACTTC	CASTVGEGGAYEQYF
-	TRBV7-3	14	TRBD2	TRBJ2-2	TGTGCCAGCAGTAGCGGGAGGAAAGCCGGGGAGCTGTTTTTT	CASSSGRKAGELFF
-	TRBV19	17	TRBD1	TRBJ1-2	TGTGCCAGTAGTCCTGGAAAAGGACAGGGGCTGGCGTATGGCTACACCTTC	CASSPGKGQGLAYGYTF
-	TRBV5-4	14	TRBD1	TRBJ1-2	TGTGCCAGCAGCTTTAACAGGGGGGATGGGGGCTACACCTTC	CASSFNRGDGGYTF
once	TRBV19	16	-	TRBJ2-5	TGTGCCAGTACTAGGGGGGGGGACTCACCGGAAGAGACCCAGTACTTC	CASTRGGDSPEETQYF
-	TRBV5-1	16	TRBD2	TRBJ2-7	TGCGCCAGCAGCTTGGCCTTAGCGGGGACCTCCTACGAGCAGTACTTC	CASSLALAGTSYEQYF
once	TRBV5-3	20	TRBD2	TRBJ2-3	TGTGCCAGAAGCTTGGTAGCCGGTGGAGCGGGAGGGGTTAGCACAGATACGCAGTATTTT	CARSLVAGGAGGVSTDTQYF
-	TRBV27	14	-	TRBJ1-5	TGTGCCAGCAGTTTTTCCGGACTTAATCAGCCCCAGCATTTT	CASSFSGLNQPQHF
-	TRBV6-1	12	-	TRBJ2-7	TGTGCCAGCAGTGAACTCCTCTACGAGCAGTACTTC	CASSELLYEQYF
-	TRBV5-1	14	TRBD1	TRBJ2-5	TGCGCCAGCAGCTATGGACAGGGGTGGGAGACCCAGTACTTC	CASSYGQGWETQYF
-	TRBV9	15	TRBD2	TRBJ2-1	TGTGCCAGCAGCGTACGGGAGGGGACTTACAATGAGCAGTTCTTC	CASSVREGTYNEQFF
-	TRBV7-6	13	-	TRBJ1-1	TGTGCCAGCAGCCAAGGGCAGCCGGGGGTAGCTTTCTTT	CASSQGQPGVAFF
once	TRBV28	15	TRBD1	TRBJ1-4	TGTGCCAGCAGATCCCCCAGGGGGGCTAATGAAAAACTGTTTTTT	CASRSPRGANEKLFF
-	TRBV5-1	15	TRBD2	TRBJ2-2	TGCGCCAGCAGCTTCCGACTAGCAGGAGCCGGGGAGCTGTTTTTT	CASSFRLAGAGELFF
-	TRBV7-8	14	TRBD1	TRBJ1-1	TGTGCCAGCAGCGCGAGACAGGGGCGGACTGAAGCTTTCTTT	CASSARQGRTEAFF
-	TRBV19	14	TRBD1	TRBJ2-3	TGTGCCAGTAGTTCGAGGGGGCCGAGGGATACGCAGTATTTT	CASSSRGPRDTQYF
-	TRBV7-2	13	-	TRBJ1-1	TGTGCCAGCAGCCGAGGACAGAACACTGAAGCTTTCTTT	CASSRGQNTEAFF
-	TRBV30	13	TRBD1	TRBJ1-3	TGTGCCTGGAGGTCGGGACAGGGCTACACCATATATTTT	CAWRSGQGYTIYF
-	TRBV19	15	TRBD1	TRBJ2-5	TGTGCCAGTAGTATACGGGACAGGGGGCCAGGGGACCAGTACTTC	CASSIRDRGPGDQYF
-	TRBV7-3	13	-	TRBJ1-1	TGTGCCAGCAGCTTAACTCGAGAGACTGAAGCTTTCTTT	CASSLTRETEAFF
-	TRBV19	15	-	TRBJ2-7	TGTGCCAGTAGTCGGGGGGCAGGGGGCAAGGACGAGCAGTACTTC	CASSRGAGGKDEQYF
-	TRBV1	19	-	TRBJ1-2	TGCACCAGCAGCCAAGATCCCATCCCCTGGCAGGTTGATAGCTATGGCTACACCTTC	CTSSQDPIPWQVDSYGYTF
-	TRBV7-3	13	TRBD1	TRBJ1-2	TGTGCCAGCAGCACAGGGGGCAGGGATGGCTACACCTTC	CASSTGGRDGYTF
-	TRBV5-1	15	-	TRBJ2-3	TGCGCCAGCAGCCCACAGGGCTGGTACACAGATACGCAGTATTTT	CASSPQGWYTDTQYF
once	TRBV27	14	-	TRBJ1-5	TGTGCCAGCAGATCGAACAGCTTTAATCAGCCCCAGCATTTT	CASRSNSFNQPQHF
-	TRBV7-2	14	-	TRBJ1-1	TGTGCCAGCAGCGAACAGGGTACGAACACTGAAGCTTTCTTT	CASSEQGTNTEAFF